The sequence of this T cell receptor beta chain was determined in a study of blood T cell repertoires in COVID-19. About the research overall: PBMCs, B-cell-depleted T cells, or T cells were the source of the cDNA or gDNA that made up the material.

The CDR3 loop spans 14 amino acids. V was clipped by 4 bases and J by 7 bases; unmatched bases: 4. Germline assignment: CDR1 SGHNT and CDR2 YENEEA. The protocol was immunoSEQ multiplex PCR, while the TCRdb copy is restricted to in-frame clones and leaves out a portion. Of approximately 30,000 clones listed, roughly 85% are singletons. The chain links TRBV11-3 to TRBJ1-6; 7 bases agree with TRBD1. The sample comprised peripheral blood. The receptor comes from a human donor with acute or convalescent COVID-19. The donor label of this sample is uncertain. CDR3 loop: CASSSQGTNSPLHF. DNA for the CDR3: TGTGCCAGCAGCTCACAGGGGACCAATTCACCCCTCCACTTT.